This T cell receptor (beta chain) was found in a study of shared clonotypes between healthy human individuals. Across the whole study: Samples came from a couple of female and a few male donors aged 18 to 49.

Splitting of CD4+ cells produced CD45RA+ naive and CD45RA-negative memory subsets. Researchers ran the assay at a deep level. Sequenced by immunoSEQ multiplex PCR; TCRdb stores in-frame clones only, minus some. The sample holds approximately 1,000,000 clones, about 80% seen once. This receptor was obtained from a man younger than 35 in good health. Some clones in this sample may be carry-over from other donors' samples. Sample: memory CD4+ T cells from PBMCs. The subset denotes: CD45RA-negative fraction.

The CDR3 coding sequence is TGTGCCAGCAGCGGTCCGGGACAGGGTAAGAGTAATGAGCAGTTCTTC. Amino acids: CASSGPGQGKSNEQFF. The chain has TRBV11-3 and TRBJ2-1, with TRBD1 identical over 9 bases. The CDR3 length is 16 residues. V lost 5 bases and J lost 7; bases outside the gene matches: 12. The germline CDR1 and CDR2 sequences are SGHNT and YENEEA.